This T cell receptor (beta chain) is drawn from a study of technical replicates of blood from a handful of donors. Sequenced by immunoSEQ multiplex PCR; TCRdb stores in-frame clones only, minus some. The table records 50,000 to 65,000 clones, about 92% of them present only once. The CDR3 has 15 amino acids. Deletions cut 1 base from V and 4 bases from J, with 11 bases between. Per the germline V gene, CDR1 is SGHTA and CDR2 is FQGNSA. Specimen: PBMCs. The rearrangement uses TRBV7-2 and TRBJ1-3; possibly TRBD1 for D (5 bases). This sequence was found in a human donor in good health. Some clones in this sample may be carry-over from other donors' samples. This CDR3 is CASSLVGGEGNTIYF. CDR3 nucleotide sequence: TGTGCCAGCAGCTTAGTTGGGGGGGAGGGAAACACCATATATTTT.